Following are 32 T cell receptor beta chains from one sample sequenced in a study of spatial heterogeneity in lung cancer (dated by TCRdb to about 2019). No antigens are known for them. Findings and caveats that apply to the study as a whole: The tumor nonsynonymous mutation count correlated with the number of expanded intratumoral alpha and beta TCRs.

This specimen's time point label, per the study, means: sample taken at primary tumor resection. Libraries were made using 5' RACE. Sequencing instrument: NextSeq 500. In-frame beta chains were kept once TCRdb had trimmed the public reads at Q25 with fastp and called clones with MiXCR. CDR3 protein sequences are deduplicated, and each keeps its most common genes and DNA. The sample table shows under 20,000 distinct CDR3 sequences, and roughly 5.8% are seen once. The ten largest make up around 10% of the sample. The starting material was lung tumor tissue, obtained at surgery. All receptors come from a female donor with early-stage non-small cell lung cancer.

By frequency in the sample, this clonotype is medium-sized (0.01 to 0.1%). The rearrangement links TRBV5-5 to TRBJ1-5; D might be TRBD1 (6 bases). V was cut by 0 bases and J by 2 bases, with 6 bases left in between. CDR3 length equals 14 residues. CDR1 SGHKS and CDR2 YYEKEE come from the germline V gene (reference sequence). CDR3 bases: TGTGCCAGCAGCTTGGCAGGGGGCAATCAGCCCCAGCATTTT. Protein sequence: CASSLAGGNQPQHF. Full variable domain (missing parts from reference TRBV5-5 and TRBJ1-5): DAGVTQSPTHLIKTRGQQVTLRCSPISGHKSVSWYQQVLGQGPQFIFQYYEKEERGRGNFPDRFSARQFPNYSSELNVNALLLGDSALYLCASSLAGGNQPQHFGDGTRLSIL.

This clonotype was observed at least ten times. The V and J genes are TRBV29-1 and TRBJ2-7, with a possible D match to TRBD1 (6 bases). Germline CDR1 is SQVTM and CDR2 is ANQGSEA. The V end was cut by 2 bases, the J end by 1 base, with 18 bases between. The CDR3 length is 16 residues. The CDR3 DNA reads as TGCAGCGTTGAAACCAGCCCGACAGGAGAATCCTACGAGCAGTACTTC. Translating it yields CSVETSPTGESYEQYF.

This clonotype turned up a few times. The V gene is TRBV20-1, the J gene TRBJ2-7, with 8 nucleotides matching TRBD1. V lost 0 bases to trimming and J lost 5 bases; unmatched junction nucleotides: 6. From germline, CDR1 is DFQATT and CDR2 SNEGSKA (reference sequence). This CDR3 contains 14 residues. CDR3 sequence: CSARDYRGENEQYF. In DNA, the CDR3 is TGCAGTGCTAGAGATTACAGGGGGGAAAACGAGCAGTACTTC.

In this sample, this clonotype turned up many times. This chain joins TRBV6-4 and TRBJ2-1; D may be TRBD2 (5 bases). CDR3 length: 14 residues. V lost 3 bases, J lost 0 bases, and 6 bases lay in between. The germline gives CDR1 MRHNA, CDR2 SNTAGT. The CDR3 spells CASSEAGSYNEQFF. The CDR3, as DNA: TGTGCCAGCAGTGAGGCGGGCTCCTACAATGAGCAGTTCTTC.

Comment on this clonotype: This may come from a read error, since a much larger clone is one base off. The chain uses TRBV20-1 and TRBJ2-1; tentative D call: TRBD2 (7 bases). CDR1 and CDR2 (germline): DFQATT, SNEGSKA (reference sequence). CDR3 length: 14 amino acids. CDR3 protein: CSARGAGQIDEQLF. The CDR3 DNA reads as TGCAGTGCTCGGGGGGCAGGGCAGATTGATGAGCAGTTATTC.

The CDR3 region has the DNA TGCAGTGCTAGCCTCCGGAGCGGGAGTGGTGACGATACGCAGTATTTT. As protein: CSASLRSGSGDDTQYF. This chain uses TRBV20-1 with TRBJ2-3; the match to TRBD2 covers 8 bases. The CDR3 spans 16 residues. The V and J ends lost 3 bases and 6 bases, in that order; junction bases with no gene match: 14. Germline lookup yields CDR1 DFQATT and CDR2 SNEGSKA (reference sequence).

This clonotype was found many times. The rearrangement uses TRBV7-9 and TRBJ2-5, with TRBD2 matching over 8 bases. The V gene's germline CDR1 is SEHNR and CDR2 FQNEAQ (reference sequence). The J segment lost 2 bases and the V segment lost 3 bases, leaving 5 bases of the junction unmatched. The CDR3 runs to 15 residues. This CDR3 reads CASSFPSGHQETQYF. In DNA form, the CDR3 reads TGTGCCAGCAGCTTCCCTAGCGGGCATCAAGAGACCCAGTACTTC. Drawing the rest from reference TRBV7-9 and TRBJ2-5, the complete variable domain is DTGVSQNPRHKITKRGQNVTFRCDPISEHNRLYWYRQTLGQGPEFLTYFQNEAQLEKSRLLSDRFSAERPKGSFSTLEIQRTEQGDSAMYLCASSFPSGHQETQYFGPGTRLLVL.

This clonotype was detected only a few times. The chain combines TRBV5-1 with TRBJ1-1, with D tentatively TRBD1 (6 bases). The V end lost 3 bases, the J end lost 3 bases, and 12 bases lay between the germline ends. Germline loops: CDR1 SGHRS, CDR2 YFSETQ. This CDR3 spans 14 amino acids. The CDR3 nucleotides read TGCGCCAGCAGCTCTGGACAGCAGTACACTGAAGCTTTCTTT. This codes for CASSSGQQYTEAFF.

By its share, this clonotype is medium-sized. CDR3 nucleotides: TGCAGCGTTGGAGGCACCTCCTACGAGCAGTACTTC. This translates into CSVGGTSYEQYF. This sequence joins TRBV29-1 and TRBJ2-7; no clear D. The V end was cut by 4 bases, the J end by 0 bases, with 7 bases between. The CDR3 is 12 residues long. Per the germline V gene, CDR1 is SQVTM and CDR2 is ANQGSEA.

The chain combines TRBV14 with TRBJ2-1, with no clear D. CDR3 length equals 13 residues. Germline V gene lookup returns CDR1 SGHDN and CDR2 FVKESK. V was trimmed by 0 bases and J by 4 bases, leaving 4 bases between them. This CDR3 is CASSQEAYNEQFF. The CDR3 DNA follows: TGTGCCAGCAGCCAAGAGGCGTACAATGAGCAGTTCTTC.

This clonotype was picked up many times. The DNA for the CDR3 is TGTGCCAGCCGCGCGGGGGGAGCTGCAGATACGCAGTATTTT. It specifies CASRAGGAADTQYF. This sequence joins TRBV4-2 and TRBJ2-3, with 8 bases fitting TRBD2. The CDR3 consists of 14 residues. Germline CDR1 reads LGHNA; CDR2 reads YNFKEQ. The trim removed 8 bases at V and 4 bases at J, leaving 8 bases unmatched.

This clonotype has ten or more counts. The gene calls are TRBV5-6 and TRBJ2-7, with D possibly TRBD2 on 6 matching bases. V was pared by 3 bases and J by 0 bases, with 7 bases between. The CDR3 extends over 13 amino acids. The V gene's germline CDR1 is SGHDT and CDR2 YYEEEE. This chain's CDR3 is CASSWRGSYEQYF. The CDR3 nucleotides are TGTGCCAGCAGCTGGCGGGGCTCCTACGAGCAGTACTTC.

This clonotype was detected many times. The V gene is TRBV29-1, the J gene TRBJ2-3, with TRBD2 identical over 8 bases. The CDR3 has 14 residues. V lost 6 bases to trimming and J lost 0 bases; unmatched junction nucleotides: 5. Germline V lookup: CDR1 SQVTM, CDR2 ANQGSEA. The CDR3 nucleotides are TGCAGCGTGAGGGGACTAGGGAGCACAGATACGCAGTATTTT. This sequence encodes CSVRGLGSTDTQYF.

By sample share, this clonotype is medium-sized. The rearrangement links TRBV10-3 to TRBJ1-1, with D perhaps matching TRBD1 (5 bases). Germline V gene sequence: CDR1 ENHRY, CDR2 SYGVKD. V was trimmed by 4 bases and J by 3 bases, leaving 6 bases between them. This CDR3 is built from 12 residues. The CDR3 DNA sequence: TGTGCCATCAGTGTGGGGGACACTGAAGCTTTCTTT. This sequence encodes CAISVGDTEAFF.

This clonotype was recorded many times. The chain combines TRBV5-1 with TRBJ2-5; TRBD2 aligns across 10 bases. This CDR3 is 16 amino acids long. Per the germline V gene, CDR1 is SGHRS and CDR2 is YFSETQ. Unmatched junction bases numbered 13, after V lost 7 bases and J lost 4 bases. The DNA of the CDR3 is TGCGCCAGCGCCCGAAACGTAGCGGGAGGCAGAGAGACCCAGTACTTC. Protein sequence: CASARNVAGGRETQYF.

This clonotype is labeled as medium-sized. V usage is TRBV30 and J usage is TRBJ2-3; D remains unclear. This CDR3 is 15 amino acids long. Germline-derived CDR1 and CDR2 are GTSNPN and SVGIG (reference sequence). V gave up 0 bases and J gave up 2 bases, with 12 bases separating them. The CDR3 here is CAWSVLGLDTDTQYF. CDR3 nucleotides: TGTGCCTGGAGTGTACTGGGTCTGGACACAGATACGCAGTATTTT.

Worth noting for this clonotype: A single base separates this from a much larger clone, so it may be a read error. The gene calls are TRBV6-2 or TRBV6-3 and TRBJ1-5; a weak D match, TRBD1 (6 bases). The V gene's germline CDR1 is MNHEY and CDR2 SVGEGT. Trimming removed 5 bases at V and 1 base at J, with 15 bases between. This CDR3 spans 16 amino acids. The CDR3 DNA reads as TGTGCCAGCAGTAGATTCGGACAGATAAGCAATCAGCCCCAGCATTTT. Its protein product is CASSRFGQISNQPQHF.

The chain employs TRBV5-1 and TRBJ1-1; D remains ambiguous. This CDR3 is 14 amino acids long. V was shortened by 2 bases and J by 5 bases, with 13 bases between the two germline ends. The V gene's germline CDR1 is SGHRS and CDR2 YFSETQ. CDR3 nucleotides: TGCGCCAGCAGCTTCTCCGAAACCCGTACTGAAGCTTTCTTT. Translated: CASSFSETRTEAFF. The full variable domain, in which reference TRBV5-1 and TRBJ1-1 provide the parts outside the CDR3, is KAGVTQTPRYLIKTRGQQVTLSCSPISGHRSVSWYQQTPGQGLQFLFEYFSETQRNKGNFPGRFSGRQFSNSRSEMNVSTLELGDSALYLCASSFSETRTEAFFGQGTRLTVV.

On this clonotype itself: One base away lies a much larger clone, so this may be a sequencing read error. The genes are TRBV18 and TRBJ2-5, with D perhaps matching TRBD1 or TRBD2 (5 bases each). V was clipped by 3 bases and J by 4 bases, with 9 bases between them. CDR1 and CDR2 (germline): KGHSH, LQKENI. The CDR3 is 13 residues long. The CDR3 region has the DNA TGTGCCAGCTCACCGGGACCGACAGAGACCCAGTACTTC. Translating it yields CASSPGPTETQYF.

This clonotype was seen more than once but under ten times. This chain uses TRBV28 with TRBJ1-2; TRBD1 matches 9 bases. The germline V gene encodes CDR1 MDHEN and CDR2 SYDVKM. The CDR3 spans 16 residues. V shed 3 bases, J shed 0 bases, and the junction held 5 bases outside the gene matches. The CDR3 reads CASSLDRGRSNYGYTF. The CDR3 DNA reads TGTGCCAGCAGTTTGGACAGGGGACGATCTAACTATGGCTACACCTTC.

The table lists this clonotype with many counts. V is TRBV7-2 and J is TRBJ2-2; D remains unclear. CDR1 and CDR2 (germline): SGHTA, FQGNSA. This CDR3 is built from 13 residues. V was pared by 3 bases and J by 8 bases, with 10 bases between. This chain's CDR3 is CASSFGSLGELFF. Written as DNA, the CDR3 is TGTGCCAGCAGCTTCGGCTCGTTAGGGGAGCTGTTTTTT.

At least ten counts were recorded for this clonotype. This chain links TRBV7-9 with TRBJ2-7; D not resolved. From germline, CDR1 is SEHNR and CDR2 FQNEAQ (reference sequence). The CDR3 extends over 13 amino acids. V was cut by 5 bases and J by 5 bases, with 13 bases left in between. CDR3 sequence reads: CASSQSRADEQYF. CDR3 nucleotides: TGTGCCAGCAGCCAATCCAGAGCCGACGAGCAGTACTTC.

This clonotype was counted only a few times. The rearrangement links TRBV20-1 to TRBJ2-3, with a weak D call TRBD1 (6 bases). The germline gives CDR1 DFQATT, CDR2 SNEGSKA (reference sequence). This CDR3 has 16 amino acids. V lost 0 bases and J lost 1, with 14 bases in between. As DNA, the CDR3 is TGCAGTGCTAGAGAACACAGGGTCGGGGGCACAGATACGCAGTATTTT. This translates into CSAREHRVGGTDTQYF.

This clonotype has at least ten counts. The chain is built from TRBV28 and TRBJ2-6; unclear D gene. The CDR3 consists of 14 residues. Trimming shortened V by 0 bases and J by 5 bases, and 5 bases separated the two germline ends. The germline V gene encodes CDR1 MDHEN and CDR2 SYDVKM. The DNA of the CDR3 is TGTGCCAGCAGTTTATGGGGGAGGGCCAACGTCCTGACTTTC. Its protein product is CASSLWGRANVLTF.

This clonotype came up many times. The chain couples TRBV5-1 to TRBJ2-7, with 11 nucleotides matching TRBD1. The V and J ends lost 4 bases and 3 bases, in that order; junction bases with no gene match: 3. Germline-derived CDR1 and CDR2 are SGHRS and YFSETQ. The length of the CDR3 is 14 residues. CDR3 in DNA: TGCGCCAGCAGCGGGACAGGGGGGTTCTACGAGCAGTACTTC. It specifies CASSGTGGFYEQYF. The full variable domain, with the rest looked up from reference TRBV5-1 and TRBJ2-7, is KAGVTQTPRYLIKTRGQQVTLSCSPISGHRSVSWYQQTPGQGLQFLFEYFSETQRNKGNFPGRFSGRQFSNSRSEMNVSTLELGDSALYLCASSGTGGFYEQYFGPGTRLTVT.

This clonotype was found many times. The chain has TRBV27 and TRBJ2-7, with TRBD2 matching 9 bases. CDR3 length: 19 amino acids. The ends lost 5 bases at V and 3 bases at J; junction bases unmatched: 20. Germline-derived CDR1 and CDR2 are MNHEY and SMNVEV (reference sequence). The CDR3 protein is CASSPYLTYGLAINYEQYF. In DNA form, the CDR3 reads TGTGCCAGCAGTCCCTACTTGACCTACGGACTAGCGATTAACTACGAGCAGTACTTC.

This clonotype was picked up many times. This sequence joins TRBV10-3 and TRBJ2-2; 8 bases are a match to TRBD2. The V segment lost 4 bases and the J segment 6 bases; nucleotides outside the gene matches: 4. In germline, CDR1 is ENHRY, CDR2 SYGVKD. This CDR3 is 14 amino acids long. This chain's CDR3 is CAISGLARAGELFF. CDR3 bases: TGTGCCATCAGTGGACTAGCGCGGGCCGGGGAGCTGTTTTTT.

This clonotype was detected many times. The genes are TRBV3-1 and TRBJ2-7; D uncertain. V lost 4 bases and J lost 6, with 10 bases in between. This CDR3 contains 12 residues. Germline V gene data show CDR1 as LGHDT and CDR2 as YNNKEL (reference sequence). The CDR3 nucleotides are TGTGCCAGCAGCCCTCGCCACTCCGAGCAGTACTTC. Protein sequence: CASSPRHSEQYF.

This clonotype has at least ten counts. The V gene is TRBV10-3, the J gene TRBJ1-6; no firm D call. From germline, CDR1 is ENHRY and CDR2 SYGVKD. The CDR3 consists of 15 residues. Trimming took 3 bases from V and 10 from J, leaving 16 bases between them. The chain's CDR3 is CAISERGRAGSPLHF. CDR3 in DNA: TGTGCCATCAGTGAAAGAGGAAGGGCGGGCTCACCCCTCCACTTT.

The chain combines TRBV10-1 with TRBJ2-3; the D is unclear. V was trimmed by 6 bases and J by 6 bases, leaving 19 bases between them. CDR3 size: 15 residues. From germline, CDR1 is WNHNN and CDR2 SYGVQD (reference sequence). CDR3 coding DNA: TGCGCCAGCAGCGCCTCCACATTGCATCTGGATACGCAGTATTTT. Residues: CASSASTLHLDTQYF.

This clonotype was seen at least ten times. The rearrangement uses TRBV7-9 and TRBJ2-1; 11 nucleotides agree with TRBD2. The germline CDR1 and CDR2 sequences are SEHNR and FQNEAQ (reference sequence). Trimming at V came to 1 base and at J to 1 base, leaving 9 bases not matched to a gene. This CDR3 spans 19 amino acids. This CDR3 reads CASSLVKGASGRSYNEQFF. The CDR3 DNA is TGTGCCAGCAGCTTAGTAAAAGGAGCTAGCGGGAGGTCCTACAATGAGCAGTTCTTC. Combining the CDR3 with reference TRBV7-9 and TRBJ2-1 gives the whole variable domain DTGVSQNPRHKITKRGQNVTFRCDPISEHNRLYWYRQTLGQGPEFLTYFQNEAQLEKSRLLSDRFSAERPKGSFSTLEIQRTEQGDSAMYLCASSLVKGASGRSYNEQFFGPGTRLTVL.

This clonotype was seen many times. V usage is TRBV20-1 and J usage is TRBJ2-1; D unresolved. V was trimmed by 1 base and J by 2 bases, leaving 9 bases between them. CDR3 length equals 14 residues. Looked up from germline, CDR1 is DFQATT and CDR2 is SNEGSKA (reference sequence). This chain's CDR3 is CSARAGEPYNEQFF. For the CDR3, the DNA is TGCAGTGCTAGAGCGGGCGAACCCTACAATGAGCAGTTCTTC.